A selection of T cell receptor beta chains follows, all from one sample in a study of cytomegalovirus exposure and HLA in healthy donors. Generated by immunoSEQ multiplex PCR, the TCRdb table keeps only in-frame clones and is missing some. In the table there are about 150,000 clones, 86% of which are singletons. The sequencing sample was made of PBMCs. These receptors were taken from a human donor in good health. Both conserved end residues are part of each CDR3. D genes are given only for firm matches. A row's size may be missing; if present it is once, few, many or a size class.

V,J,length,D,size,CDR3,DNA
TRBV4-3,TRBJ1-1,15,.,.,CASSSRVGQNTEAFF,TGCGCCAGCAGCTCCCGAGTGGGGCAGAACACTGAAGCTTTCTTT
TRBV14,TRBJ1-4,14,.,.,CASSQIREDEKLFF,TGTGCCAGCAGCCAAATTAGGGAGGATGAAAAACTGTTTTTT
TRBV4-1,TRBJ2-1,17,.,.,CASSSNWGRSSYNEQFF,TGCGCCAGCAGCTCGAATTGGGGCCGGAGCTCCTACAATGAGCAGTTCTTC
TRBV7-3,TRBJ2-1,16,TRBD2,.,CASSLKASGRLFEQFF,TGTGCCAGCAGCTTAAAGGCGAGCGGGAGATTATTTGAGCAGTTCTTC
TRBV5-4,TRBJ2-7,15,TRBD1,.,CASSLGGTGYYEQYF,TGTGCCAGCAGCTTGGGGGGGACAGGATACTACGAGCAGTACTTC
TRBV19,TRBJ1-6,14,.,few,CASSIVPGNSPLHF,TGTGCCAGTAGTATAGTCCCGGGGAATTCACCCCTCCACTTT
TRBV19,TRBJ1-2,13,.,.,CASSIPGNYGYTF,TGTGCCAGTAGTATCCCAGGGAACTATGGCTACACCTTC
TRBV27,TRBJ2-7,15,TRBD2,.,CASRLVAGGSYEQYF,TGTGCCAGCAGATTAGTAGCGGGAGGTTCCTACGAGCAGTACTTC
TRBV11-1,TRBJ2-3,17,TRBD2,.,CASSSYFSGGAPDTQYF,TGTGCCAGCAGCTCCTATTTTAGCGGGGGGGCTCCAGATACGCAGTATTTT
TRBV9,TRBJ2-5,15,TRBD1,.,CASSRGQGYQETQYF,TGTGCCAGCAGCCGAGGACAGGGCTACCAAGAGACCCAGTACTTC
TRBV6-5,TRBJ1-1,11,.,.,CASSYRAEAFF,TGTGCCAGCAGTTATAGAGCTGAAGCTTTCTTT
TRBV5-4,TRBJ2-5,15,TRBD2,.,CASSSPIAGEETQYF,TGTGCCAGCAGCTCCCCGATAGCGGGGGAAGAGACCCAGTACTTC
TRBV2,TRBJ2-4,16,.,.,CASSEGAFLAKNIQYF,TGTGCCAGCAGTGAAGGCGCCTTTCTAGCCAAAAACATTCAGTACTTC
TRBV28,TRBJ1-2,14,TRBD1,.,CASSLGQGRGGYTF,TGTGCCAGCAGTTTGGGACAGGGGAGAGGTGGCTACACCTTC
TRBV29-1,TRBJ2-3,12,TRBD2,.,CSVEGGGDTQYF,TGCAGCGTTGAGGGGGGGGGAGATACGCAGTATTTT
TRBV6-6,TRBJ2-1,15,TRBD1,.,CASSYLGTGVNEQFF,TGTGCCAGCAGTTACCTCGGGACAGGGGTCAATGAGCAGTTCTTC
TRBV7-2,TRBJ1-2,14,.,few,CASSLVPSDYGYTF,TGTGCCAGCAGCTTAGTTCCATCAGATTATGGCTACACCTTC
TRBV27,TRBJ1-4,15,TRBD1,.,CASSLSGTGKLVLFF,TGTGCCAGCAGTTTAAGTGGGACAGGGAAATTAGTACTGTTTTTT